This T cell receptor (beta chain) was obtained from a study of T cells in Graves' hyperthyroidism and ophthalmopathy (dated by TCRdb to about 2019). Some background on the complete study: Peripheral blood was collected at initial diagnosis, before any treatment. TCR V-J signatures able to tell the groups apart were searched for in a discovery cohort of 95 to 100 patients, of whom fewer than 45 had Graves' ophthalmopathy and around 57 had stable Graves' hyperthyroidism. An independent validation cohort of 18 to 20 hyperthyroidism patients and about 15 patients who later progressed to ophthalmopathy tested prospective prediction of ophthalmopathy. The 100 discovery patients were randomly split 7:3 into training and test sets. The study also compared thyroid tissue and blood T-cell repertoires from more than five Graves' hyperthyroidism patients. After sampling, hyperthyroidism patients received methimazole starting at 30 mg daily, and ophthalmopathy patients received high-dose intravenous methylprednisolone. The paper describes TCR Vbeta CDR3 sequencing of about 140 peripheral blood samples, made up of 43 ophthalmopathy patients, more than 70 hyperthyroidism patients and roughly 17 progressor patients. The research as a whole found: During validation, the model predicted progression to ophthalmopathy a median of approximately six months ahead of onset, with around 65% sensitivity and 72% to 85% specificity. Sample size was not statistically predetermined, and blinding of investigators to group allocation was not performed. In cross-validation, a model built on a 13 V-J signature told ophthalmopathy apart from stable hyperthyroidism with 85% to 90% sensitivity and about 81% specificity, and in testing the same model reached 80%/75%. Blood samples also contained most of the expanded thyroid clonotypes (frequency above 0.001), which suggests that blood repertoires may reflect thyroid immune responses.

In the ophthalmopathy patients, disease was moderately to severely active, with a Clinical Activity Score of 3 or more, a NOSPECS grade of 4 or more, and a duration of less than 3 months. Exclusion was applied to patients with uncontrolled infections, other autoimmune diseases, pregnancy or lactation. Diagnoses were established on the basis of clinical symptoms, serum thyroxine and TRAb, thyroid ultrasound, and orbital computed tomography. PBMCs were isolated from more than 8 ml of fresh peripheral blood by Ficoll-Paque density gradient centrifugation. Total RNA was extracted using Trizol reagent, and RNA quality was assessed on an Agilent 2100 Bioanalyzer. Taken from the germline V gene, the CDR1 and CDR2 loops are SNHLY and FYNNEI. For this chain, trimming is 7 bases at the V end and 5 bases at the J end, and the number of junction bases without a gene match is 10. The CDR3 sequence holds 14 residues, the cysteine and phenylalanine included. The CDR3 DNA has 42 bases and is translated from base 1.

The TCR beta CDR3 regions were amplified from RNA transcripts. A first-round RT-PCR of the TCR CDR3 used the HTBI primer set with the Qiagen OneStep RT-PCR kit. The libraries were constructed in a second round of multiplex PCR and then size-selected and purified. Paired-end sequencing of the libraries was performed with 100 bp reads on an Illumina HiSeq2000. For the original study's pipeline: Raw data were processed with SOAPnuke, discarding reads with adapters, uncalled bases, mean Phred below 15, or no exact constant-primer or identifier match. High-quality paired reads were merged using COPE v1.2.5, and each unique nucleotide sequence was defined as a clonotype. MiTCR v1.1 was used to align the clonotypes against IMGT TRBV, TRBD and TRBJ reference segments. The analysis was restricted to V-J combinations with a frequency above 0.0001, which together covered about 99% of the repertoires. The TCS score was defined as F50 (clonal expansion) divided by E x V (chaos), with BLOSUM62-based TCRdist calculated between CDR3 peptides within each V-J. Welch's t-statistics and random forest reduced around 520 V-J features to 13, which were used in a naive Bayes classifier (R e1071). TCRdb applied fastp at Q25 and MiXCR to the public reads, then kept only in-frame beta chains. Each CDR3 protein appears once, grouped with its most common genes and DNA. The V and J calls come from TCRdb's annotation, not from the publication. The sample table records approximately 380,000 distinct CDR3 sequences; over 12% of these occur just once. Together, the top ten hold 25% to 30% of the sample.

The table lists this clonotype with a few counts. What antigen it recognizes has not been identified. Base qualities are missing; no much larger clone stands one base away. The receptor comes from a man aged 50 to 59 with Graves' ophthalmopathy. The chain employs TRBV2 and TRBJ2-5, with 7 central nucleotides matching TRBD2. Material: blood. CDR3 loop: CASNVGGGLETQYF. The bases read TGTGCCAGCAACGTGGGCGGGGGACTTGAGACCCAGTACTTC.